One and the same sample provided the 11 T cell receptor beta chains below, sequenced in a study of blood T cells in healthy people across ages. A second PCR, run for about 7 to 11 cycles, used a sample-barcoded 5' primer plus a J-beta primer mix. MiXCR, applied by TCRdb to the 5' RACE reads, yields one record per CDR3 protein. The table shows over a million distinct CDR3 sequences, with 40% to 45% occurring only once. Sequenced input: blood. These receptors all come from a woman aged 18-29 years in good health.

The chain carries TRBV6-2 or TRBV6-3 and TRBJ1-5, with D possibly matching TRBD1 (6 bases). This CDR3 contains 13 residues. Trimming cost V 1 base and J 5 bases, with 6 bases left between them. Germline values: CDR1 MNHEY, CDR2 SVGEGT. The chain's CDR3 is CASSYWGHQPQHF. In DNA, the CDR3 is TGTGCCAGCAGTTACTGGGGGCATCAGCCCCAGCATTTT.

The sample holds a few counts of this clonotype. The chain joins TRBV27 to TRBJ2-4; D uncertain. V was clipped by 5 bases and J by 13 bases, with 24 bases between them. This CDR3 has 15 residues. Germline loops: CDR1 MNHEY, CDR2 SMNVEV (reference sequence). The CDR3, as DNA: TGTGCCAGCAGTCATGGGGATCAAAACTACAATGAGCAGTACTTC. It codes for CASSHGDQNYNEQYF.

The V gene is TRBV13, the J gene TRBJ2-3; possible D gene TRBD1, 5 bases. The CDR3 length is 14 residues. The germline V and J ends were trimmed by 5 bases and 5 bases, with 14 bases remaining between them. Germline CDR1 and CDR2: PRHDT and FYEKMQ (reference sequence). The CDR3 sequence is CASSNTGLGDTQYF. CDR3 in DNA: TGTGCCAGCAGCAACACAGGATTGGGAGATACGCAGTATTTT.

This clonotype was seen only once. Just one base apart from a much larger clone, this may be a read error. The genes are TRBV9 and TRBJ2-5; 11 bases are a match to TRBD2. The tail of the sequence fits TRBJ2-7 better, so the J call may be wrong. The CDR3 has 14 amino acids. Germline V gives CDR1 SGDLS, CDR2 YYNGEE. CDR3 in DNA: TGTGCCAGCAGCGACGGGACTAGCGGCCACGAGCAGTACTTC. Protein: CASSDGTSGHEQYF.

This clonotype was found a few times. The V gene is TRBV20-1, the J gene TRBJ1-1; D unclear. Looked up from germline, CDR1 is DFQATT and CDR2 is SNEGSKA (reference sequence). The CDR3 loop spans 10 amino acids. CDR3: CSAEMTEAFF. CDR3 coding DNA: TGCAGCGCCGAGATGACTGAAGCTTTCTTT.

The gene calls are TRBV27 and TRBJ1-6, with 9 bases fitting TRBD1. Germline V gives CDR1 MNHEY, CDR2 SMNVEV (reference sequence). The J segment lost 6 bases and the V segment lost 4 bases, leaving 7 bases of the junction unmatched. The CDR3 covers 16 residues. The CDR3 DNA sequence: TGTGCCAGCAGTTCGTGGACAGGGGCCTTTAATTCACCCCTCCACTTT. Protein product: CASSSWTGAFNSPLHF.

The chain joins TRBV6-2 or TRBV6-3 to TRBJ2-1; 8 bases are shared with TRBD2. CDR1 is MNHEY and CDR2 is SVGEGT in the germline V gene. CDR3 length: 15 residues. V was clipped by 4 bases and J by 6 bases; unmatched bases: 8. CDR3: CASSSPGGGLNEQFF. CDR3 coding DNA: TGTGCCAGCAGTTCCCCGGGGGGGGGTCTCAATGAGCAGTTCTTC.

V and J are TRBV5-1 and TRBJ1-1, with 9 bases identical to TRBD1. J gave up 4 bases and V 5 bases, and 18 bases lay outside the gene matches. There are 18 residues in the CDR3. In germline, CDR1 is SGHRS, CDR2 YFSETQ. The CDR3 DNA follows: TGCGCCAGCAGATCACCGGGACAGGGCTCCGAGAAAGGCACTGAAGCTTTCTTT. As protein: CASRSPGQGSEKGTEAFF.

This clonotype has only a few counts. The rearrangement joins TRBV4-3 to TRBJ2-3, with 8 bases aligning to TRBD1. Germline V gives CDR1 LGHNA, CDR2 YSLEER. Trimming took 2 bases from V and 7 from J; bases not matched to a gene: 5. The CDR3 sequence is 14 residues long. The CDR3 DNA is TGCGCCAGCAGCCAACGGACAGGGCAGAATACGCAGTATTTT. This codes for CASSQRTGQNTQYF.

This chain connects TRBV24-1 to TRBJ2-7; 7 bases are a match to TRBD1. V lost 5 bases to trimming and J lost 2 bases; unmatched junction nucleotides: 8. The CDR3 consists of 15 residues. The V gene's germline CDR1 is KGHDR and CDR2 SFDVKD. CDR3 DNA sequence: TGTGCCACCAGTGCCTTGGGGGACAGTACCTACGAGCAGTACTTC. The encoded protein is CATSALGDSTYEQYF.

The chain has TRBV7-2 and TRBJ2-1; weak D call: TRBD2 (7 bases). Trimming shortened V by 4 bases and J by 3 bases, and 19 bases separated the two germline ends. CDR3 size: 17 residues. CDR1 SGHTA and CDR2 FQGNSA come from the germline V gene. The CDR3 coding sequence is TGTGCCAGCAGCTACTGGGGGAGGGGGATCGTCTACAATGAGCAGTTCTTC. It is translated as CASSYWGRGIVYNEQFF.